The next 26 T cell receptor beta chains were all read from a single sample in a study of blood T cell repertoires in COVID-19. Libraries were prepared by immunoSEQ multiplex PCR; TCRdb keeps only in-frame clonotypes and omits some of them. The sample contains over 150,000 clones, 80% to 85% of which appear only once. The sample consisted of peripheral blood. The receptors here all came from a woman aged 35 to 49 with COVID-19, enrolled during active disease.

The chain combines TRBV5-6 with TRBJ2-7; D perhaps matches TRBD2 (6 bases). Trimming removed 7 bases from V and 0 bases from J, with 23 bases in between. The germline CDR1 and CDR2 sequences are SGHDT and YYEEEE. The length of the CDR3 is 17 residues. CDR3 amino acids: CASDTYSQRAFSYEQYF. The DNA for the CDR3 is TGTGCCAGCGATACCTATTCCCAGCGGGCGTTCTCCTACGAGCAGTACTTC.

In this sample, this clone turned up a few times. The chain combines TRBV12-5 with TRBJ2-1; possibly TRBD1 for D (5 bases). V lost 5 bases and J lost 4, with 15 bases in between. The CDR3 length is 15 residues. Germline values: CDR1 LGHNT, CDR2 FRNRAP. The CDR3 DNA is TGTGCTAGTGGTCCCACGGACATACGGTACAATGAGCAGTTCTTC. Translation: CASGPTDIRYNEQFF. Full variable domain (rest looked up from reference TRBV12-5 and TRBJ2-1): DARVTQTPRHKVTEMGQEVTMRCQPILGHNTVFWYRQTMMQGLELLAYFRNRAPLDDSGMPKDRFSAEMPDATLATLKIQPSEPRDSAVYFCASGPTDIRYNEQFFGPGTRLTVL.

This clone appeared a few times. This sequence joins TRBV10-2 and TRBJ1-2; TRBD1 agrees at 10 bases. The CDR3 is made up of 15 amino acids. Germline CDR1 WSHSY, CDR2 SAAADI. V lost 7 bases, J lost 10 bases, and 15 bases stayed unmatched. The CDR3 nucleotides read TGCGCCAGCACTCAAACTCCGACAGGGGGCCGGGTCTACACCTTC. Translating gives CASTQTPTGGRVYTF.

This clone was seen a handful of times. The chain joins TRBV10-3 to TRBJ1-3; possibly TRBD1 for D (6 bases). CDR1 is ENHRY and CDR2 is SYGVKD in the germline V gene. This CDR3 is built from 14 residues. Trimming took 1 base from V and 9 from J, leaving 13 bases between them. CDR3 in DNA: TGTGCCATCAGTGAGTTCACAGGGAAGGGCACCATATATTTT. Protein sequence: CAISEFTGKGTIYF.

This clone was seen once. The chain employs TRBV27 and TRBJ2-5; no reliable D call. V was shortened by 0 bases and J by 0 bases, with 11 bases between the two germline ends. This CDR3 is 16 amino acids long. The germline CDR1 and CDR2 sequences are MNHEY and SMNVEV (reference sequence). The CDR3 region has the DNA TGTGCCAGCAGTTTATCAGGTTGGGCTAACCAAGAGACCCAGTACTTC. It translates to CASSLSGWANQETQYF.

The chain employs TRBV5-1 and TRBJ2-7, with 8 positions matching TRBD1. J was trimmed by 3 bases and V by 3 bases; bases with no gene match: 5. The germline CDR1 and CDR2 sequences are SGHRS and YFSETQ. CDR3 size: 14 residues. The DNA for the CDR3 is TGCGCCAGCAGCTCGACGGGACAGGACTACGAGCAGTACTTC. Its translation is CASSSTGQDYEQYF.

The V gene is TRBV28, the J gene TRBJ1-2; tentative D call: TRBD1 (5 bases). This CDR3 region has 14 residues. Germline assignment: CDR1 MDHEN and CDR2 SYDVKM. V lost 3 bases, J lost 4 bases, and 12 bases lay in between. Written as DNA, the CDR3 is TGTGCCAGCAGTTTTTTTAGGGGTCTCTATGGCTACACCTTC. The encoded protein is CASSFFRGLYGYTF.

J is TRBJ1-1 and V is TRBV5-8; D not certain. Trimming cost V 0 bases and J 0 bases, with 6 bases left between them. Germline-derived CDR1 and CDR2 are SGHTS and YDEGEE. The CDR3 runs to 14 residues. CDR3 sequence reads: CASSLGSLNTEAFF. The CDR3 coding sequence is TGTGCCAGCAGCTTGGGGAGCTTGAACACTGAAGCTTTCTTT.

The genes are TRBV12-3 or TRBV12-4 and TRBJ1-5; D not certain. CDR3 length: 13 residues. V dropped 5 bases and J dropped 2 bases, with 7 bases sitting between them. The CDR3 region is CASSEAGNQPQHF. The CDR3 bases are TGTGCCAGCAGTGAGGCTGGCAATCAGCCCCAGCATTTT.

The chain couples TRBV19 to TRBJ2-7, with 7 nucleotides matching TRBD1. The V and J ends lost 1 base and 1 base, in that order; junction bases with no gene match: 4. Germline CDR1 and CDR2: LNHDA and SQIVND (reference sequence). The length of the CDR3 is 15 residues. For the CDR3, the DNA is TGTGCCAGTAGTATAGGAACAGGGGAATCCTACGAGCAGTACTTC. Protein: CASSIGTGESYEQYF.

V and J are TRBV5-1 and TRBJ1-2; D might be TRBD1 (6 bases). The V gene lost 3 bases and the J gene lost 8 bases, with 14 bases spanning the gap. Germline CDR1 and CDR2: SGHRS and YFSETQ. The CDR3 runs to 13 residues. The chain's CDR3 is CASSSGQTWGYTF. The DNA for the CDR3 is TGCGCCAGCAGCTCCGGACAGACGTGGGGCTACACCTTC.

V and J are TRBV10-3 and TRBJ2-7; 7 bases are a match to TRBD2. Germline trimming cut 10 bases from V and 0 bases from J; bases unmatched to any gene: 9. This CDR3 is built from 14 residues. CDR1 is ENHRY, CDR2 SYGVKD, per germline. CDR3 in DNA: TGTGCCACCTACTGGGGCGGGGGCTCCTACGAGCAGTACTTC. This sequence encodes CATYWGGGSYEQYF.

This clone was picked up one time. The genes are TRBV29-1 and TRBJ2-1; no definite D call. CDR1 SQVTM and CDR2 ANQGSEA come from the germline V gene. The CDR3 has 11 residues. V lost 7 bases and J lost 4, with 8 bases in between. CDR3 DNA sequence: TGCAGCGCCCTAGGTTACAATGAGCAGTTCTTC. As protein: CSALGYNEQFF.

This chain links TRBV7-8 with TRBJ1-1, with unresolved D. There are 14 residues in the CDR3. Trimming took 5 bases from V and 2 from J, leaving 12 bases between them. CDR1 and CDR2 from the germline V gene are SGHVS and FQNEAQ. The CDR3 DNA reads as TGTGCCAGCAGCCACTCAGGACTCAACACTGAAGCTTTCTTT. This sequence encodes CASSHSGLNTEAFF.

This rearrangement joins TRBV27 to TRBJ2-5; perhaps TRBD1 as D (6 bases). CDR1 is MNHEY and CDR2 is SMNVEV in the germline V gene (reference sequence). V lost 4 bases, J lost 2 bases, and 14 bases lay in between. This CDR3 is built from 15 residues. Here the CDR3 reads CASSYNRARQETQYF. DNA of the CDR3: TGTGCCAGCAGTTACAACAGGGCGAGACAAGAGACCCAGTACTTC.

This clone has just one count. The chain uses TRBV4-2 and TRBJ1-2, with a possible D match to TRBD1 (6 bases). Trimming removed 0 bases at V and 3 bases at J, with 8 bases between. The CDR3 sequence is 14 residues long. Germline V gives CDR1 LGHNA, CDR2 YNFKEQ. CDR3 sequence: CASSQENRDYGYTF. CDR3 coding DNA: TGTGCCAGCAGCCAAGAAAACAGGGACTATGGCTACACCTTC.

The rearrangement uses TRBV5-1 and TRBJ2-2; D ambiguous. The CDR3 consists of 8 residues. V shed 6 bases and J shed 17 bases, with 8 bases lying between them. Germline assignment: CDR1 SGHRS and CDR2 YFSETQ. CDR3 sequence: CASNNLFF. The CDR3 DNA follows: TGCGCCAGCAATAACCTATTTTTT.

A single count supports this clone. The J gene is TRBJ2-1, the V gene TRBV4-1, with TRBD2 matching 7 bases. V lost 7 bases and J lost 3; bases outside the gene matches: 9. The CDR3 extends over 15 amino acids. Germline assignment: CDR1 MGHRA and CDR2 YSYEKL. The CDR3 here is CASTLTAGVYNEQFF. In DNA, the CDR3 is TGCGCCAGCACCCTGACGGCGGGGGTCTACAATGAGCAGTTCTTC.

The chain joins TRBV3-1 (or the pseudogene TRBV3-2) to TRBJ1-6; no reliable D call. The CDR3 contains 15 residues. V was clipped by 6 bases and J by 0 bases, with 9 bases between them. Germline CDR1 reads LGHDT; CDR2 reads YNNKEL (reference sequence). The CDR3 sequence is CASRLKSSYNSPLHF. DNA for the CDR3: TGTGCCAGCAGACTGAAGAGCTCCTATAATTCACCCCTCCACTTT.

The DNA for the CDR3 is TGTGCCAGCAGCCAGGACGGGGGAGATACGCAGTATTTT. Protein: CASSQDGGDTQYF. V gene TRBV3-1 (or the pseudogene TRBV3-2) combines with J gene TRBJ2-3, with D possibly TRBD2 on 6 matching bases. Trimming took off 3 bases at V and 5 bases at J, with 9 bases between the two ends. CDR3 size: 13 residues. Germline loops: CDR1 LGHDT, CDR2 YNNKEL (reference sequence).

The rearrangement links TRBV18 to TRBJ1-4; D perhaps matches TRBD1 (5 bases). Germline-derived CDR1 and CDR2 are KGHSH and LQKENI. The V gene lost 2 bases and the J gene lost 7 bases, with 11 bases spanning the gap. This CDR3 region has 14 residues. This CDR3 reads CASSPGRGAEKLFF. Here the CDR3 DNA reads TGTGCCAGCTCACCAGGGAGGGGCGCTGAAAAACTGTTTTTT.

This clone showed up just a few times. The genes are TRBV7-6 and TRBJ2-7; D perhaps matches TRBD1 (6 bases). V lost 5 bases and J lost 2, with 10 bases in between. The CDR3 spans 13 residues. The germline CDR1 and CDR2 sequences are SGHVS and FNYEAQ. The CDR3 DNA sequence: TGTGCCAGCAGCAGGGGGACGGCCTACGAGCAGTACTTC. Encoded protein: CASSRGTAYEQYF.

This clone appeared a few times. For the CDR3, the DNA is TGTGCCAGCAGCCAAGGACAGGGGAACTACAATGAGCAGTTCTTC. Protein product: CASSQGQGNYNEQFF. This chain joins TRBV11-2 and TRBJ2-1; 9 bases are a match to TRBD1. The length of the CDR3 is 15 residues. In germline, CDR1 is SGHAT, CDR2 FQNNGV. The trim removed 5 bases at V and 3 bases at J, leaving 5 bases unmatched.

J is TRBJ2-7 and V is TRBV4-1; the match to TRBD2 covers 7 bases. From germline, CDR1 is MGHRA and CDR2 YSYEKL. This CDR3 spans 16 amino acids. V gave up 0 bases and J gave up 2 bases; unmatched junction bases: 7. CDR3 nucleotides: TGCGCCAGCAGCCAAGAATGGGGGGGTTTCCCCTACGAGCAGTACTTC. Translation gives CASSQEWGGFPYEQYF.

The V and J genes are TRBV9 and TRBJ2-1, with 8 positions matching TRBD2. Trimming at V came to 0 bases and at J to 7 bases, leaving 21 bases not matched to a gene. This CDR3 has 20 residues. Germline CDR1 is SGDLS and CDR2 is YYNGEE. CDR3 loop: CASSVGASWQLGLAGNEQFF. For the CDR3, the DNA is TGTGCCAGCAGCGTAGGGGCCTCTTGGCAGCTCGGACTAGCAGGGAATGAGCAGTTCTTC.

The gene calls are TRBV12-5 and TRBJ2-5; TRBD1 might be the D (5 bases). This CDR3 has 13 amino acids. The germline V and J ends were trimmed by 1 base and 5 bases, with 8 bases remaining between them. Germline loops: CDR1 LGHNT, CDR2 FRNRAP. The CDR3 nucleotides read TGTGCTAGTGGTTTGGCCAGGGTTGAGACCCAGTACTTC. Its protein product is CASGLARVETQYF.